Here is one T cell receptor (beta chain) with its context. These data are taken from a study of human T cells and chemical hapten exposure. Trimming removed 5 bases from V and 3 bases from J, with 19 bases in between. This CDR3 is 16 amino acids long. Germline CDR1 reads SEHNR; CDR2 reads FQNEAQ (reference sequence). Noted time point: patch test 2, 6 weeks after DPC sensitization. The sample's treatment: therapeutic diphenylcyclopropenone sensitization with weekly scalp DPC. The total RNA was obtained from whole blood that was not fractionated. Original analysis: Between roughly 20,000 and 700,000 TCRs appeared in each sample, and the median stood at 95,638. TCRdb processed the RACE reads anew with MiXCR; each CDR3 protein has one entry. TCRdb assigned the V and J calls; the authors' analysis was not used. The sample carries about 42,000 distinct CDR3 sequences, roughly 10% recorded once.

The J gene is TRBJ1-1, the V gene TRBV7-9; D unclear. The sequence derives from a woman younger than 45 with alopecia areata. Some clones in this sample may be carry-over from other donors' samples. The specimen comprised whole blood, sampled in connection with sensitization to the hapten diphenylcyclopropenone (DPC). CDR3: CASSPEWILWDTEAFF. For the CDR3, the DNA is TGTGCCAGCAGCCCAGAATGGATCCTTTGGGACACTGAAGCTTTCTTT.